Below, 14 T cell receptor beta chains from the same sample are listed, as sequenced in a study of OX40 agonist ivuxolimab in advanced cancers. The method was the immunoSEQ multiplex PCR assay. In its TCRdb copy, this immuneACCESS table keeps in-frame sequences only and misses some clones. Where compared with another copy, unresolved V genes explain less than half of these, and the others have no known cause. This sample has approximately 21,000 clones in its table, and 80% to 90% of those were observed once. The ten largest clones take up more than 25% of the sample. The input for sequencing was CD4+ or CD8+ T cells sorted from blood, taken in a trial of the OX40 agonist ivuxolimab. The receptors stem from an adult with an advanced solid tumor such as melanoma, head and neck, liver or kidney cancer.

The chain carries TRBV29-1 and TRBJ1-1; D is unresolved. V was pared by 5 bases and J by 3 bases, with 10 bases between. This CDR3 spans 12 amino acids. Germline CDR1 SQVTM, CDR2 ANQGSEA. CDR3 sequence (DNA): TGCAGCGTTCCTGGGTTCGACACTGAAGCTTTCTTT. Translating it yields CSVPGFDTEAFF.

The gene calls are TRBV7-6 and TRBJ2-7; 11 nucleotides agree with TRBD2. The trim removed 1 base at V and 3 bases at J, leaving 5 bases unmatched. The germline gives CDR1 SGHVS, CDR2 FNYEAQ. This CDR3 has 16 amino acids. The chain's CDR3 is CASSLGGLAGLYEQYF. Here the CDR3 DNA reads TGTGCCAGCAGCTTAGGTGGACTAGCGGGCCTCTACGAGCAGTACTTC.

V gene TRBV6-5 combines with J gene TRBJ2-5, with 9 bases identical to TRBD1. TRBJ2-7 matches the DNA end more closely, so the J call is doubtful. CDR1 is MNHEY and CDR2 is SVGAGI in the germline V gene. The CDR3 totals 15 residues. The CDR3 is CASSYGTGTAYEQYF. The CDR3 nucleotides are TGTGCCAGCAGTTACGGGACAGGGACTGCGTACGAGCAGTACTTC.

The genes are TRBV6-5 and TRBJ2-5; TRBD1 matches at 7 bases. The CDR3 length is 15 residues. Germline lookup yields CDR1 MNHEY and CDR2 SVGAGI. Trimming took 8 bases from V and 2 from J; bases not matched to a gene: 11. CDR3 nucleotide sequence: TGTGCCAGCGGTAAAGGGACAGATCCTCAAGAGACCCAGTACTTC. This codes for CASGKGTDPQETQYF.

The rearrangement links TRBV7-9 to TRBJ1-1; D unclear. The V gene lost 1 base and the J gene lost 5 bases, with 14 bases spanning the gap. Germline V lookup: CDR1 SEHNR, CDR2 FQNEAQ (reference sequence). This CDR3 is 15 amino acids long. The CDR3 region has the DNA TGTGCCAGCAGCTTAGTAATAGGGTATGGGACTGAAGCTTTCTTT. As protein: CASSLVIGYGTEAFF.

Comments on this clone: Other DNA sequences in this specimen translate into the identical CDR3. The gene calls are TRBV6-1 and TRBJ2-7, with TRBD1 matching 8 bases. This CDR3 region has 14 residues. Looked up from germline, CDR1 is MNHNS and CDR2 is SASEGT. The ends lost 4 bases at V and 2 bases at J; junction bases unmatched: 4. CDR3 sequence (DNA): TGTGCCAGCAGTGCCGGACAGGGAGCCTACGAGCAGTACTTC. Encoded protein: CASSAGQGAYEQYF.

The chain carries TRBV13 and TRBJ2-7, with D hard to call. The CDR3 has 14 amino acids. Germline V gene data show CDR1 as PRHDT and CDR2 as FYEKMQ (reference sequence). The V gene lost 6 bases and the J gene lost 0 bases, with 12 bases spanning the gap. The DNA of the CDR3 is TGTGCCAGCAGAGAGGTTGCAGACTCCTACGAGCAGTACTTC. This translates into CASREVADSYEQYF.

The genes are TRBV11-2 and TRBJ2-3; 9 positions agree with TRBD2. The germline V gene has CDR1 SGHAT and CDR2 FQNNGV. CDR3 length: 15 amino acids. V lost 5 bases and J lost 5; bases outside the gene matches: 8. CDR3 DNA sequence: TGTGCCAGCAGCCCATTGGGACTAGCCGTAGATACGCAGTATTTT. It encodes CASSPLGLAVDTQYF.

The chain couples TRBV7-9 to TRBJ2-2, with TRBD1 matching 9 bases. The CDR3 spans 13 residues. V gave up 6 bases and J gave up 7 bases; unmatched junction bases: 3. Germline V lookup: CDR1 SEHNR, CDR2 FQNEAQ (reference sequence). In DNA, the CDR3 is TGTGCCAGCAGAGGACAGGGGCGCGGGGAGCTGTTTTTT. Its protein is CASRGQGRGELFF. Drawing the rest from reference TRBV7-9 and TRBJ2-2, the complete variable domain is DTGVSQNPRHKITKRGQNVTFRCDPISEHNRLYWYRQTLGQGPEFLTYFQNEAQLEKSRLLSDRFSAERPKGSFSTLEIQRTEQGDSAMYLCASRGQGRGELFFGEGSRLTVL.

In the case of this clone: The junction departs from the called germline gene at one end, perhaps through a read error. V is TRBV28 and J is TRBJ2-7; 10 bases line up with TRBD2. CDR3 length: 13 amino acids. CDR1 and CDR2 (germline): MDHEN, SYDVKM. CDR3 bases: TGCGCTGGAGCGGGAGGGGGCTCCTACGAGCAGTACTTC. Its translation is CAGAGGGSYEQYF.

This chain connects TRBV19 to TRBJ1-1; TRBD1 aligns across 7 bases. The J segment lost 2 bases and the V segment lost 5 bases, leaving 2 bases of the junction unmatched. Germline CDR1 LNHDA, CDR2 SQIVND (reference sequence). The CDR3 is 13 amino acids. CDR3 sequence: CASSWDRNTEAFF. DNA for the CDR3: TGTGCCAGTAGTTGGGACAGAAACACTGAAGCTTTCTTT.

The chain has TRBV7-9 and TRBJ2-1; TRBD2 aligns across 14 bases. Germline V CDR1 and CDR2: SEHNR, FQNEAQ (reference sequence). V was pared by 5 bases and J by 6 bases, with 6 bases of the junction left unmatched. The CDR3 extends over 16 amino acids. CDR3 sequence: CASSPKTSGRANEQFF. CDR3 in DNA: TGTGCCAGCAGCCCAAAGACTAGCGGGAGGGCCAATGAGCAGTTCTTC.

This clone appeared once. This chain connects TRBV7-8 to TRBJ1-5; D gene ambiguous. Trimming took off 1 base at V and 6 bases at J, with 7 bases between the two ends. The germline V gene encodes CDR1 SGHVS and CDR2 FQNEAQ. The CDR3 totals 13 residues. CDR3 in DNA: TGTGCCAGCAGCTTAGACTGGGCTCAGCCCCAGCATTTT. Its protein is CASSLDWAQPQHF.

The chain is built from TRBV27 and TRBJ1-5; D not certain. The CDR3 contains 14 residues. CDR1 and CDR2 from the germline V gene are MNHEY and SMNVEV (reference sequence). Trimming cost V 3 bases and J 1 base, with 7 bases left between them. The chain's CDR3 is CASSLKGSNQPQHF. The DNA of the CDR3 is TGTGCCAGCAGTTTGAAGGGAAGCAATCAGCCCCAGCATTTT.